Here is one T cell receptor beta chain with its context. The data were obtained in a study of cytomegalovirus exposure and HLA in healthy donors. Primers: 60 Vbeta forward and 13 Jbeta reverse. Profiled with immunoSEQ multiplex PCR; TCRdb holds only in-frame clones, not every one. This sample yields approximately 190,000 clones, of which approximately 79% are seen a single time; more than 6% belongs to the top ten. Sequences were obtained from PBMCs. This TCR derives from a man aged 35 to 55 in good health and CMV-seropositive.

The CDR3 loop is CASSDRQDGYTF. DNA for the CDR3: TGCGCCAGCAGCGACCGACAGGATGGCTACACCTTC. The chain employs TRBV5-1 and TRBJ1-2, with a weak D call TRBD1 (6 bases). From germline, CDR1 is SGHRS and CDR2 YFSETQ. There are 12 residues in the CDR3. V was cut by 4 bases and J by 6 bases, with 10 bases left in between.